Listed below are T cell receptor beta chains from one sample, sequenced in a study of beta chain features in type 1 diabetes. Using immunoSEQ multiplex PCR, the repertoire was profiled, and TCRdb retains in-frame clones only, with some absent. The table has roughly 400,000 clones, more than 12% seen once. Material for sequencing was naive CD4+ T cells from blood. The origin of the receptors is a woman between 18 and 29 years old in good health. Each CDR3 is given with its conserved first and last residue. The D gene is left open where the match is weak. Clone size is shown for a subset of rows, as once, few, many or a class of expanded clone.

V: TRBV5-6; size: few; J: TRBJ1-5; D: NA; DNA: TGTGCCAGCAGCTTGGGCCGGGGAGGGCCCCAGCATTTT; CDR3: CASSLGRGGPQHF
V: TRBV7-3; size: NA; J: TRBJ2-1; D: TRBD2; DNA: TGTGCCAGCAGCATCAGCGGGAGCTCTTACAATGAGCAGTTCTTC; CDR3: CASSISGSSYNEQFF
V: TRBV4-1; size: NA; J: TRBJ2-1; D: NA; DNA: TGCGCCAGCAGCCAAGAATTCGGCCATGGCACCGTACTATACAATGAGCAGTTCTTC; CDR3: CASSQEFGHGTVLYNEQFF
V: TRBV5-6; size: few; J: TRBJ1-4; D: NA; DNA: TGTGCCAGCAGCTTGAATGTGCGGGAGAAACTGTTTTTT; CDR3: CASSLNVREKLFF
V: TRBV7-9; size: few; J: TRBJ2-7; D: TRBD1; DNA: TGTGCCAGCAGCTTTAGGGACGCCGGACAGGGGTCTCACGAGCAGTACTTC; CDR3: CASSFRDAGQGSHEQYF
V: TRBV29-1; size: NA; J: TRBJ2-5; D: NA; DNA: TGCAGCGTTGCCCAGTTGGAGACCCAGTACTTC; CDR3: CSVAQLETQYF
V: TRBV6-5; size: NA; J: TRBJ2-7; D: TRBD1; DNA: TGTGCCAGCAGCTGGGACAGATCCTACGAGCAGTACTTC; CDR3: CASSWDRSYEQYF
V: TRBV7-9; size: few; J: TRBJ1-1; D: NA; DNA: TGTGCCAGCAGCCCAGTGGGCGCTGAAGCTTTCTTT; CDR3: CASSPVGAEAFF
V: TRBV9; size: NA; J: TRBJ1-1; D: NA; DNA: TGTGCCAGCAGCGTAGCTACGAGCATAAGTAACACTGAAGCTTTCTTT; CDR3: CASSVATSISNTEAFF
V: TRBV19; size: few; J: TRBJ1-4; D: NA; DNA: TGTGCCAGCACCAAGGGGCGGATCAATGAAAAACTGTTTTTT; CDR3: CASTKGRINEKLFF
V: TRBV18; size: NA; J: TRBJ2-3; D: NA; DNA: TGTGCCAGCTTGGGGTCGGGAGCGGGCACAGATACGCAGTATTTT; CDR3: CASLGSGAGTDTQYF
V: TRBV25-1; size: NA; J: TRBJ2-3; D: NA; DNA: TGTGCCACGAGGGACACTTACACTAGCACAGATACGCAGTATTTT; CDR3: CATRDTYTSTDTQYF
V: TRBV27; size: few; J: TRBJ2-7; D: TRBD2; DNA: TGTGCCAGCAGTGGGACTAGCGGGAGGTACGAGCAGTACTTC; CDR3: CASSGTSGRYEQYF
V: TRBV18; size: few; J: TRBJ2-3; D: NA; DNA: TGTGCCAGCTCTCCACCAAGCGGAGATACGCAGTATTTT; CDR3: CASSPPSGDTQYF
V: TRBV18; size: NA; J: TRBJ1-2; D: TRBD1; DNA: TGTGCCAGCTCACCACCTCCGGGACAGGGTACCTACACCTTC; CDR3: CASSPPPGQGTYTF
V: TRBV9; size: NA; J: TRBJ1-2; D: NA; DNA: TGTGCCAGCAGCGGGCAGGTTAACTATGGCTACACCTTC; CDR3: CASSGQVNYGYTF
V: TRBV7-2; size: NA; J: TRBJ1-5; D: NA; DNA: TGTGCCAGCAGCTTAGGCGGAACCCACCAGCCCCAGCATTTT; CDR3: CASSLGGTHQPQHF
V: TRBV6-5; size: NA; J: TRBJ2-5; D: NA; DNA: TGTGCCAGCAGTTACTCGTCTAGCGTGGTCCAAGAGACCCAGTACTTC; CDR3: CASSYSSSVVQETQYF
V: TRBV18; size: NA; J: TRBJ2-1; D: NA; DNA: TGTGCCAGCTCACCAATGGCGGGAAACAATGAGCAGTTCTTC; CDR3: CASSPMAGNNEQFF
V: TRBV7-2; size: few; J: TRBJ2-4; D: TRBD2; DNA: TGTGCCAGCAGCTTAGCGGGGACTAGCGGGAGTACCAAAAACATTCAGTACTTC; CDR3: CASSLAGTSGSTKNIQYF
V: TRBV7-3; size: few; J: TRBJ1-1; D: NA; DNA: TGTGCCAGCAGCTTACGGAGGGCGGTGAACACTGAAGCTTTCTTT; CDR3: CASSLRRAVNTEAFF
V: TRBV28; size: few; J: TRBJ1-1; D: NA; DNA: TGTGCCAGCAGTCCTCTGCACGTAGACACTGAAGCTTTCTTT; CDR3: CASSPLHVDTEAFF
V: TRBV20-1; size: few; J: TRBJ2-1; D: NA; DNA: TGCAGTGCGAAGGCCAGGAATGAGCAGTTCTTC; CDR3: CSAKARNEQFF
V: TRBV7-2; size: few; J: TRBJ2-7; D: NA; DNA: TGTGCCAGCAGCTTTTACTACGAGCAGTACTTC; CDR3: CASSFYYEQYF
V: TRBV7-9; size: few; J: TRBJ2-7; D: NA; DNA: TGTGCCAGCAGCTTAGAGGAGTCCTACGAGCAGTACTTC; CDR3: CASSLEESYEQYF
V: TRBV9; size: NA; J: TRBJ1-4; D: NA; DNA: TGTGCCAGCAGCGTAGTGGAGGGGTCTAATGAAAAACTGTTTTTT; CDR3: CASSVVEGSNEKLFF
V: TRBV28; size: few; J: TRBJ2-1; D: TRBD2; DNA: TGTGCCAGCAGCCAAGGACTAGCGGGAGGCTCCTACAATGAGCAGTTCTTC; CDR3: CASSQGLAGGSYNEQFF
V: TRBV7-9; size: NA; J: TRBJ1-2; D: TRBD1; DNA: TGTGCCAGCAGCCGGGGACAGGGAGTCGATGGCTACACCTTC; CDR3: CASSRGQGVDGYTF
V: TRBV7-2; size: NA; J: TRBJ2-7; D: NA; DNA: TGTGCCAGCAGCGTAGGCCCTGGACTACATACCTACGAGCAGTACTTC; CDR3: CASSVGPGLHTYEQYF
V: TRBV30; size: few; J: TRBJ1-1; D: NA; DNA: TGTGCCTGGAGTTGGAGGAGGGACACTGAAGCTTTCTTT; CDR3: CAWSWRRDTEAFF
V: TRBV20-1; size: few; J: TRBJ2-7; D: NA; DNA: TGCAGTGCTACCAGGGGCTACGAGCAGTACTTC; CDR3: CSATRGYEQYF
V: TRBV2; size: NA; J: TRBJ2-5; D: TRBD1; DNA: TGTGCCAACTCGGGACAGGTCGCCGAGACCCAGTACTTC; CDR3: CANSGQVAETQYF
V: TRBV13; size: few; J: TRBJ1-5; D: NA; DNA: TGTGCCAGCAGCTTAGGACACCTCAGCAATCAGCCCCAGCATTTT; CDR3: CASSLGHLSNQPQHF
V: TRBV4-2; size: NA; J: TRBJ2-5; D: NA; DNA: TGTGCCAGCAGCCAAGATTATGTGGGAGGCCAAGAGACCCAGTACTTC; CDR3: CASSQDYVGGQETQYF
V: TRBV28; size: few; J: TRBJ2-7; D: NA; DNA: TGTGCCAGCACCCCCCCCGGGGTAGGGGAGCAGTACTTC; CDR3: CASTPPGVGEQYF
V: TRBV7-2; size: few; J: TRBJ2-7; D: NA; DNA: TGTGCCAGCAGCTCTGACAGGCAATACGAGCAGTACTTC; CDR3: CASSSDRQYEQYF
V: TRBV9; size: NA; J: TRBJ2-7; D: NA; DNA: TGTGCCAGCAGCGTAGTACCGGGTAACTACGAGCAGTACTTC; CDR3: CASSVVPGNYEQYF
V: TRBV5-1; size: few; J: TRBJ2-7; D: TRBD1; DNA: TGCGCCAGCCGACCAACGGGACAGCAATTCTACGAGCAGTACTTC; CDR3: CASRPTGQQFYEQYF
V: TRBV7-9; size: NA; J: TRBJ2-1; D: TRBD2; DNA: TGTGCCAGCAGCAAACTAGCGGGAGGGTACAATGAGCAGTTCTTC; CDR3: CASSKLAGGYNEQFF
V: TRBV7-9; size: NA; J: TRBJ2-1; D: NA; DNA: TGTGCCAGCAGCCACCCAAGCGGGCTTAGGCAGTTCTTC; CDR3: CASSHPSGLRQFF
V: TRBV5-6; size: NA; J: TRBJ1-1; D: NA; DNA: TGTGCCAGCAGCTTGGGTCGGGCCAGGGGAGCTTTCTTT; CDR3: CASSLGRARGAFF
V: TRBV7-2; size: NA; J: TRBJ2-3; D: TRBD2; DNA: TGTGCCAGCAGCTTGGGGACTAGCGGACGCGGTACGCAGTATTTT; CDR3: CASSLGTSGRGTQYF
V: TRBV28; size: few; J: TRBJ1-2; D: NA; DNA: TGTGCCAGCAGATGGGCCGTGGGTGGCTACACCTTC; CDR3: CASRWAVGGYTF
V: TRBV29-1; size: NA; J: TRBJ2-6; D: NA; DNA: TGCAGCGTGGGGCCCCTTGGGGCCAACGTCCTGACTTTC; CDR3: CSVGPLGANVLTF
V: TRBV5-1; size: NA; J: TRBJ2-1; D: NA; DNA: TGCGCCAGCAGCTTTGCCTATCACAATGAGCAGTTCTTC; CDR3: CASSFAYHNEQFF
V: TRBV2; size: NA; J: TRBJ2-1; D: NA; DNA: TGTGCCAGCAGGCCCGGGAGATCCTACAATGAGCAGTTCTTC; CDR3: CASRPGRSYNEQFF
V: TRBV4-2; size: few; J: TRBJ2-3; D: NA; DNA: TGTGCCAGCATTGAGCCAAGCACAGATACGCAGTATTTT; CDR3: CASIEPSTDTQYF